The 28 T cell receptor beta chains listed next were all sequenced from one sample in a study of blood T cell repertoires in COVID-19. Profiled with immunoSEQ multiplex PCR; TCRdb holds only in-frame clones, not every one. The repertoire holds a few hundred thousand clones, with 85% to 90% as singletons. Source material: peripheral blood. The receptor source for this set is a woman aged 30 to 39 with COVID-19, enrolled during active disease.

V gene TRBV12-3 or TRBV12-4 combines with J gene TRBJ2-7; D remains unclear. Trimming pared 2 bases from V and 4 bases from J, leaving 9 bases between. This CDR3 region has 13 residues. The CDR3 DNA follows: TGTGCCAGCAGTTTATCCCCCGGTTACGAGCAGTACTTC. It specifies CASSLSPGYEQYF.

The rearrangement uses TRBV18 and TRBJ1-1; 7 bases line up with TRBD1. The germline V gene has CDR1 KGHSH and CDR2 LQKENI. The junction had 2 bases not matched to a gene; V was cut back by 3 bases and J by 4 bases. CDR3 size: 13 residues. The CDR3 is CASSPGQVTEAFF. In DNA, the CDR3 is TGTGCCAGCTCACCTGGACAGGTCACTGAAGCTTTCTTT.

V is TRBV5-4 and J is TRBJ1-2; 9 bases align to TRBD1. The CDR3 runs to 15 residues. After removal of 0 bases from V and 2 bases from J, the junction contained 2 bases not matched to a gene. CDR1 is SGHNT and CDR2 is YYREEE in the germline V gene (reference sequence). In DNA form, the CDR3 reads TGTGCCAGCAGCTTGGGGGACAGGGCCAACTATGGCTACACCTTC. It yields the protein CASSLGDRANYGYTF. Full variable domain (missing parts from reference TRBV5-4 and TRBJ1-2): ETGVTQSPTHLIKTRGQQVTLRCSSQSGHNTVSWYQQALGQGPQFIFQYYREEENGRGNFPPRFSGLQFPNYSSELNVNALELDDSALYLCASSLGDRANYGYTFGSGTRLTVV.

CDR3 region: CASSYRQGAYNEQFF. CDR3 nucleotide sequence: TGTGCCAGCAGTTATAGACAGGGGGCTTACAATGAGCAGTTCTTC. V usage is TRBV6-6 and J usage is TRBJ2-1, with 10 bases lining up with TRBD1. The CDR3 spans 15 residues. Germline values: CDR1 MNHNY, CDR2 SVGAGI (reference sequence). The V gene end was trimmed by 3 bases and the J gene end by 4 bases; junction bases not matched to a gene: 3.

The CDR3 nucleotides are TGCAGCGTGGGGACATTCGAAAAACTGTTTTTT. Translation: CSVGTFEKLFF. The rearrangement links TRBV29-1 to TRBJ1-4; D may be TRBD1 (6 bases). This CDR3 is built from 11 residues. Germline CDR1 and CDR2: SQVTM and ANQGSEA. The V gene lost 6 bases and the J gene lost 8 bases, with 10 bases spanning the gap.

This clone was seen just once. This sequence joins TRBV5-1 and TRBJ1-2; possibly TRBD1 for D (5 bases). The V end lost 5 bases, the J end lost 7 bases, and 15 bases lay between the germline ends. There are 13 residues in the CDR3. In germline, CDR1 is SGHRS, CDR2 YFSETQ. The DNA of the CDR3 is TGCGCCAGCAGTCGGGGCCCGGGAGTTGGCTACACCTTC. This gives the protein CASSRGPGVGYTF.

The rearrangement uses TRBV5-6 and TRBJ2-1; possibly TRBD2 for D (6 bases). The V end lost 0 bases, the J end lost 12 bases, and 13 bases lay between the germline ends. Germline V gene data show CDR1 as SGHDT and CDR2 as YYEEEE. This CDR3 is built from 13 residues. CDR3 loop: CASSLDGRRGQFF. CDR3 coding DNA: TGTGCCAGCAGCTTGGACGGGAGAAGAGGGCAGTTCTTC.

The chain recombines TRBV6-2 or TRBV6-3 with TRBJ2-2, with 10 bases identical to TRBD2. The CDR3 extends over 17 amino acids. CDR1 and CDR2 from the germline V gene are MNHEY and SVGEGT. The V and J ends lost 2 bases and 3 bases, in that order; junction bases with no gene match: 6. In DNA, the CDR3 is TGTGCCAGCAGTTACCCGTCCAGCGGGAGGGACACCGGGGAGCTGTTTTTT. Translation gives CASSYPSSGRDTGELFF.

The chain combines TRBV7-2 with TRBJ2-2, with a weak D call TRBD1 (6 bases). Trimming stripped 1 base from V and 5 bases from J, with 14 bases between. CDR3 length: 16 amino acids. CDR1 SGHTA and CDR2 FQGNSA come from the germline V gene. The CDR3 sequence is CASSLDWGRRTGELFF. CDR3 in DNA: TGTGCCAGCAGCTTAGACTGGGGGCGAAGGACCGGGGAGCTGTTTTTT.

This sequence joins TRBV11-3 and TRBJ2-3, with TRBD2 identical over 12 bases. The CDR3 spans 17 residues. CDR1 and CDR2 from the germline V gene are SGHNT and YENEEA. J was trimmed by 1 base and V by 4 bases; bases with no gene match: 6. CDR3 sequence (DNA): TGTGCCAGCAGCTCCCGGACTAGCGGGAAGGGCACAGATACGCAGTATTTT. Encoded protein: CASSSRTSGKGTDTQYF.

The rearrangement links TRBV10-2 to TRBJ2-7; 10 nucleotides agree with TRBD2. Germline CDR1 WSHSY, CDR2 SAAADI. V lost 3 bases to trimming and J lost 0 bases; unmatched junction nucleotides: 11. The CDR3 is made up of 18 amino acids. The CDR3 coding sequence is TGCGCCAGCAGTGATTTGTGGCTAGCGGGAGTGAGCTCCTACGAGCAGTACTTC. This gives the protein CASSDLWLAGVSSYEQYF.

This sequence joins TRBV28 and TRBJ2-2, with 11 positions matching TRBD1. Germline-derived CDR1 and CDR2 are MDHEN and SYDVKM. J gave up 3 bases and V 4 bases, and 1 base lay outside the gene matches. The CDR3 loop spans 15 amino acids. CDR3 coding DNA: TGTGCCAGCAGTTGGGGACAGGGGGACACCGGGGAGCTGTTTTTT. Its protein product is CASSWGQGDTGELFF.

The CDR3 is CASSLDRAHSNQPQHF. The CDR3 DNA reads TGCGCCAGCAGCTTGGACAGAGCCCATAGCAATCAGCCCCAGCATTTT. The chain joins TRBV4-3 to TRBJ1-5; D possibly corresponds to TRBD1 (6 bases). The CDR3 is 16 residues long. Trimming left V 5 bases short and J 0 bases short, with 14 bases between. CDR1 and CDR2 from the germline V gene are LGHNA and YSLEER.

J is TRBJ1-1 and V is TRBV2, with a weak D call TRBD1 (6 bases). Germline assignment: CDR1 SNHLY and CDR2 FYNNEI. The V end was cut by 9 bases, the J end by 2 bases, with 16 bases between. The CDR3 loop spans 14 amino acids. Here the CDR3 DNA reads TGTGCCAGTGAAACGGGACACCAAAACACTGAAGCTTTCTTT. It yields the protein CASETGHQNTEAFF. The full variable domain, with the rest looked up from reference TRBV2 and TRBJ1-1, is EPEVTQTPSHQVTQMGQEVILRCVPISNHLYFYWYRQILGQKVEFLVSFYNNEISEKSEIFDDQFSVERPDGSNFTLKIRSTKLEDSAMYFCASETGHQNTEAFFGQGTRLTVV.

The V and J genes are TRBV12-3 or TRBV12-4 and TRBJ1-2; D might be TRBD1 (5 bases). The CDR3 has 12 amino acids. Between the trimmed V and J ends, which lost 8 bases and 4 bases, there was a span of 11 bases. CDR3 in amino acids: CASVGGAYGYTF. In DNA, the CDR3 is TGTGCCAGCGTCGGAGGGGCCTATGGCTACACCTTC.

This chain connects TRBV18 to TRBJ2-1; 14 bases align to TRBD2. Losses at the gene ends were 3 bases for V and 8 bases for J; bases not matched to a gene: 12. Germline CDR1 KGHSH, CDR2 LQKENI. This CDR3 has 18 amino acids. The CDR3 reads CASSPRLAGGLSLHEQFF. For the CDR3, the DNA is TGTGCCAGCTCACCCCGACTAGCGGGAGGGCTCTCCCTCCATGAGCAGTTCTTC.

The rearrangement uses TRBV28 and TRBJ2-3, with D maybe TRBD1 (5 bases). This CDR3 is built from 15 residues. The V and J ends lost 1 base and 1 base respectively, with 9 bases between them. In germline, CDR1 is MDHEN, CDR2 SYDVKM. The CDR3 loop reads CASSLYEGGTDTQYF. DNA for the CDR3: TGTGCCAGCAGTTTATATGAAGGGGGCACAGATACGCAGTATTTT. Complete variable domain (other parts from reference TRBV28 and TRBJ2-3): DVKVTQSSRYLVKRTGEKVFLECVQDMDHENMFWYRQDPGLGLRLIYFSYDVKMKEKGDIPEGYSVSREKKERFSLILESASTNQTSMYLCASSLYEGGTDTQYFGPGTRLTVL.

The chain has TRBV7-9 and TRBJ1-2; 7 bases are shared with TRBD1. The germline V gene encodes CDR1 SEHNR and CDR2 FQNEAQ (reference sequence). Trimming took 5 bases from V and 0 from J; bases not matched to a gene: 9. CDR3 length equals 16 residues. The CDR3 DNA reads as TGTGCCAGCAGCAAGGGACAGCCGCAAGCTAACTATGGCTACACCTTC. Translated: CASSKGQPQANYGYTF. The whole variable domain, remainder taken from reference TRBV7-9 and TRBJ1-2, is DTGVSQNPRHKITKRGQNVTFRCDPISEHNRLYWYRQTLGQGPEFLTYFQNEAQLEKSRLLSDRFSAERPKGSFSTLEIQRTEQGDSAMYLCASSKGQPQANYGYTFGSGTRLTVV.

This sequence joins TRBV6-2 or TRBV6-3 and TRBJ1-5; 8 bases are a match to TRBD1. The CDR3 consists of 16 residues. The V segment lost 6 bases and the J segment 1 base; nucleotides outside the gene matches: 8. Germline V gene sequence: CDR1 MNHEY, CDR2 SVGEGT. This CDR3 is CASSARTGISNQPQHF. CDR3 nucleotide sequence: TGTGCCAGCAGCGCCCGGACAGGGATAAGCAATCAGCCCCAGCATTTT.

Worth noting for this clone: Other DNA sequences of this sample code for an identical CDR3. This sequence joins TRBV7-8 and TRBJ2-7; a possible D gene is TRBD1 (6 bases). V lost 2 bases, J lost 3 bases, and 8 bases lay in between. The CDR3 extends over 13 amino acids. CDR1 is SGHVS and CDR2 is FQNEAQ in the germline V gene. The CDR3 DNA follows: TGTGCCAGCAGCTTACGGGACAACTACGAGCAGTACTTC. Its protein product is CASSLRDNYEQYF.

V usage is TRBV19 and J usage is TRBJ2-7, with 8 bases fitting TRBD1. V dropped 3 bases and J dropped 6; count of bases not matched to a gene: 7. Germline assignment: CDR1 LNHDA and CDR2 SQIVND (reference sequence). This CDR3 is 14 amino acids long. The CDR3 region has the DNA TGTGCCAGTAGTATCAGGGGGCGAGGCGGCGAGCAGTACTTC. Translated: CASSIRGRGGEQYF.

J is TRBJ2-7 and V is TRBV5-4, with 12 nucleotides matching TRBD2. Germline V lookup: CDR1 SGHNT, CDR2 YYREEE (reference sequence). The CDR3 totals 15 residues. The V gene end was trimmed by 4 bases and the J gene end by 3 bases; junction bases not matched to a gene: 5. The CDR3, as DNA: TGTGCCAGCAGCCAAGGGACTAGCGGGTACTACGAGCAGTACTTC. This gives the protein CASSQGTSGYYEQYF.

The chain employs TRBV6-1 and TRBJ1-4; 12 bases match TRBD1. The germline CDR1 and CDR2 sequences are MNHNS and SASEGT. This CDR3 has 15 amino acids. The trim removed 2 bases at V and 10 bases at J, leaving 5 bases unmatched. The CDR3 is CASSELGQGAGKLFF. DNA for the CDR3: TGTGCCAGCAGTGAATTGGGACAGGGGGCAGGAAAACTGTTTTTT.

This CDR3 reads CASSRTSWTDTQYF. Here the CDR3 DNA reads TGTGCCAGCTCTCGGACTAGCTGGACAGATACGCAGTATTTT. This chain joins TRBV18 and TRBJ2-3, with 8 bases identical to TRBD2. The germline V gene has CDR1 KGHSH and CDR2 LQKENI. After removal of 6 bases from V and 3 bases from J, the junction contained 5 bases not matched to a gene. The CDR3 totals 14 residues.

The chain couples TRBV5-6 to TRBJ2-7, with 8 bases lining up with TRBD1. The CDR3 runs 13 residues. CDR1 SGHDT and CDR2 YYEEEE come from the germline V gene. V lost 4 bases and J lost 3; bases outside the gene matches: 3. The CDR3 nucleotides read TGTGCCAGCAGCGAGGGACAGGTCTACGAGCAGTACTTC. Residues: CASSEGQVYEQYF.

The V and J genes are TRBV9 and TRBJ2-5; maybe TRBD2 (8 bases). The CDR3 is 16 residues long. Looked up from germline, CDR1 is SGDLS and CDR2 is YYNGEE. V lost 4 bases to trimming and J lost 2 bases, with 18 bases between them. CDR3 bases: TGTGCCAGCAGCCCAGGGGGTAGCGGGACTCAAGAGACCCAGTACTTC. Translated: CASSPGGSGTQETQYF.

This rearrangement joins TRBV10-1 to TRBJ1-3, with D tentatively TRBD1 (5 bases). This CDR3 has 14 residues. Between the trimmed V and J ends, which lost 5 bases and 2 bases, there was a span of 10 bases. Germline CDR1 reads WNHNN; CDR2 reads SYGVQD (reference sequence). CDR3 bases: TGCGCCAGCAGTCCAGGGATAGCTGGAAACACCATATATTTT. Translating gives CASSPGIAGNTIYF.

V and J are TRBV6-5 and TRBJ2-7; 11 nucleotides line up with TRBD2. The CDR3 spans 15 residues. Germline CDR1 MNHEY, CDR2 SVGAGI. V shed 0 bases and J 6 bases; nucleotides not matched to a gene: 4. The DNA of the CDR3 is TGTGCCAGCAGTTACTCGACTAGCGGGGTCGCCGAGCAGTACTTC. It yields the protein CASSYSTSGVAEQYF.